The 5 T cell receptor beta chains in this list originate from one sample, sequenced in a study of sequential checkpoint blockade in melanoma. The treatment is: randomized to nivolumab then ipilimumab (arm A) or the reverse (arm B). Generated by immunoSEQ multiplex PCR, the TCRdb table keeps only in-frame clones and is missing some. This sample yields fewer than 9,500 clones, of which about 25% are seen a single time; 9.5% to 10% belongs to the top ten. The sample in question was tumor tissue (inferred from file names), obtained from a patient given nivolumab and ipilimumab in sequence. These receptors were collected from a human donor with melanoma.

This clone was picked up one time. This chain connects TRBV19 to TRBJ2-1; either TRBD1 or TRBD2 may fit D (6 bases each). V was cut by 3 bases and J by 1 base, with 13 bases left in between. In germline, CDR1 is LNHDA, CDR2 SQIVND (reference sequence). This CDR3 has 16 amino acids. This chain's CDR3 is CASSITGAGSYNEQFF. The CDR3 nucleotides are TGTGCCAGTAGTATCACGGGGGCCGGGTCCTACAATGAGCAGTTCTTC. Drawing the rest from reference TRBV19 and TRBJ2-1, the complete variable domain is DGGITQSPKYLFRKEGQNVTLSCEQNLNHDAMYWYRQDPGQGLRLIYYSQIVNDFQKGDIAEGYSVSREKKESFPLTVTSAQKNPTAFYLCASSITGAGSYNEQFFGPGTRLTVL.

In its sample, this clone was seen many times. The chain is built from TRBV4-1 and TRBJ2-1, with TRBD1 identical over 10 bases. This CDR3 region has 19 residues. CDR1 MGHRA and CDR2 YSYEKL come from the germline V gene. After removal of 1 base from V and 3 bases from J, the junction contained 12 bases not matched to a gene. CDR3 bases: TGCGCCAGCAGCCAAGTACTCGGGACAGGGGTGGAAGGCTACAATGAGCAGTTCTTC. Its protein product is CASSQVLGTGVEGYNEQFF.

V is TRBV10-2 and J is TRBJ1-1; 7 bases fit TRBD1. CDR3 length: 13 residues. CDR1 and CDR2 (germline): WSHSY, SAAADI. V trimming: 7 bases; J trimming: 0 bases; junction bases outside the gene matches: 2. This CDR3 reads CASTGGMNTEAFF. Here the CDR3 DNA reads TGCGCCAGCACAGGGGGAATGAACACTGAAGCTTTCTTT.

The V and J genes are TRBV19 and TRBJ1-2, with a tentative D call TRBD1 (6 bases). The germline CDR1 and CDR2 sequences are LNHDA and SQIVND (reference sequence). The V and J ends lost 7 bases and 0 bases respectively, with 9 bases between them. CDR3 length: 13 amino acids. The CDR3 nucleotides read TGTGCCAGTACTCGGACAGCTAACTATGGCTACACCTTC. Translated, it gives CASTRTANYGYTF. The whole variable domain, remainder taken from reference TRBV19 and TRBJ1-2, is DGGITQSPKYLFRKEGQNVTLSCEQNLNHDAMYWYRQDPGQGLRLIYYSQIVNDFQKGDIAEGYSVSREKKESFPLTVTSAQKNPTAFYLCASTRTANYGYTFGSGTRLTVV.

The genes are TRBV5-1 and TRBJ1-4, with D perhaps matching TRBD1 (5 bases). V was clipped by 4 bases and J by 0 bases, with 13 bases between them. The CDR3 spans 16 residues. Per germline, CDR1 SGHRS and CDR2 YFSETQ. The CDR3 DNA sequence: TGCGCCAGCAGCCTGGGACGACAGACAACTAATGAAAAACTGTTTTTT. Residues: CASSLGRQTTNEKLFF.